The clone carrying this T cell receptor beta chain showed up many times. This record belongs to a study of T cells in Graves' hyperthyroidism and ophthalmopathy. The source material, RNA transcripts, was used to amplify TCR beta CDR3 regions. TCR CDR3 regions were first amplified by RT-PCR with HTBI primers. TCRdb re-derived calls from the multiplex PCR reads in MiXCR, one entry per CDR3 protein. The data hold 600,000 to 900,000 distinct CDR3 sequences, with less than 20% observed a single time. Germline CDR1 and CDR2: SGHTA and FQGNSA. Trimming cost V 6 bases and J 5 bases; bases outside gene matches: 6. The CDR3 spans 13 residues.

This rearrangement joins TRBV7-2 to TRBJ2-7, with 8 bases that match TRBD2. Sequenced material: blood. The TCR was taken from a man between 18 and 35 years old with Graves' hyperthyroidism. The CDR3 here is CASSLAGGDEQYF. In DNA form, the CDR3 reads TGTGCCAGCAGTTTGGCGGGAGGCGACGAGCAGTACTTC.